This TCR beta chain was recovered during a study of cytomegalovirus exposure and HLA in healthy donors. Findings of the study overall: Rare TCR sequences dominated, though some public TCRs recurred in many donors.

To note about this clone: Its antigen is not identified.

CDR3 length: 15 residues. From germline, CDR1 is GTSNPN and CDR2 SVGIG (reference sequence). Trimming took off 0 bases at V and 7 bases at J, with 18 bases between the two ends. Sequencing was performed with immunoSEQ multiplex PCR; in TCRdb, only in-frame clones are kept and a portion is missing. The data show 130,000 or so clones, roughly nine tenths seen once. The rearrangement links TRBV30 to TRBJ1-2, with a weak D call TRBD1 (6 bases). This receptor was taken from a woman aged 18-29 years in good health and CMV-seropositive. Material for sequencing was PBMCs. The CDR3 region has the DNA TGTGCCTGGAGTGTACCTAGAGGGGGTCAAGGTGGCTACACCTTC. Residues: CAWSVPRGGQGGYTF.